This is a list of T cell receptor beta chains from one sample in a study of PD-1 blockade in mismatch repair-deficient tumors. The table came from immunoSEQ multiplex PCR; TCRdb's copy has only in-frame clones and leaves some out. This sample has some 110,000 clones, with around 80% found just once. The sample here was peripheral blood, taken 60 to 65 weeks after starting pembrolizumab. Receptor source: an adult with mismatch repair-deficient cancer. CDR3s include the opening cysteine and the closing phenylalanine or tryptophan. The D gene is left open where the match is weak. Not every row has a clone size; where given, it reads once, few, many or a size class.

d_gene	v_gene	abundance	j_gene	CDR3nt	CDR3aa
-	TRBV9	-	TRBJ1-2	TGTGCCAGCAGCCCTGCCGGTAACTATGGCTACACCTTC	CASSPAGNYGYTF
TRBD2	TRBV27	once	TRBJ2-7	TGTGCCAGCAGTTTATCGGGACTAGCCTTCAACTACGAGCAGTACTTC	CASSLSGLAFNYEQYF
-	TRBV4-1	-	TRBJ2-2	TGCGCCAGCAGCCGAAACAACGGGGAGCTGTTTTTT	CASSRNNGELFF
-	TRBV7-9	-	TRBJ2-7	TGTGCCAGCAGCTTAGCATCAGGGGGGATTTTCTACGAGCAGTACTTC	CASSLASGGIFYEQYF
-	TRBV11-1	few	TRBJ2-6	TGTGCCAGCAGCCGACAGAGCTCTGGGGCCAACGTCCTGACTTTC	CASSRQSSGANVLTF
-	TRBV6-5	-	TRBJ2-3	TGTGCCAGCAGTTACTCCCAGGGTACAGATACGCAGTATTTT	CASSYSQGTDTQYF
-	TRBV11-2	-	TRBJ2-1	TGTGCCAGCAGCTTAGTGGGGGGCGGCGTTCACAATGAGCAGTTCTTC	CASSLVGGGVHNEQFF
TRBD1	TRBV14	-	TRBJ2-3	TGTGCCAGCAGCCGTCGACAGGGCGGCGATACGCAGTATTTT	CASSRRQGGDTQYF
-	TRBV6-1	once	TRBJ2-7	TGTGCCAGCCAGCGAAATTGGGGCGAGCAGTACTTC	CASQRNWGEQYF
-	TRBV11-3	medium-sized	TRBJ1-3	TGTGCCAGCAGCCTCAGATCTGGAAACACCATATATTTT	CASSLRSGNTIYF
TRBD1	TRBV19	-	TRBJ1-2	TGTGCCAGTAGTGCCCGGGACAGACCTAACTATGGCTACACCTTC	CASSARDRPNYGYTF
-	TRBV9	-	TRBJ1-1	TGTGCCAGCAGCGTAGCTACGACAGTGGTGAACACTGAAGCTTTCTTT	CASSVATTVVNTEAFF
-	TRBV7-9	-	TRBJ1-1	TGTGCCAGCAGCCAAAGGGGGGGGAGCGGTACTGAAGCTTTCTTT	CASSQRGGSGTEAFF
-	TRBV5-1	-	TRBJ1-2	TGCGCCAGCAGCGGCAACCTTAACTATGGCTACACCTTC	CASSGNLNYGYTF
-	TRBV6-1	few	TRBJ2-2	TGTGCCAGCAGTGAACGGCAGGGGAACACCGGGGAGCTGTTTTTT	CASSERQGNTGELFF
-	TRBV11-1	-	TRBJ2-1	TGTGCCAGCAGCTTAGGTGGAACTCTCAATGAGCAGTTCTTC	CASSLGGTLNEQFF
TRBD1	TRBV5-1	-	TRBJ2-2	TGCGCCAGCAGCGTGGACAGGGAAGCCGGGGAGCTGTTTTTT	CASSVDREAGELFF
-	TRBV7-3	-	TRBJ1-2	TGTGCCAGCAGCCGGACGGGCTCGGGTGGCTACACCTTC	CASSRTGSGGYTF
-	TRBV5-5	-	TRBJ1-2	TGTGCCAGCAGCTTGACTGATGGGGGGAACTATGGCTACACCTTC	CASSLTDGGNYGYTF
-	TRBV6-5	-	TRBJ1-1	TGTGCCAGCGGATACCCTAAGGAGAACACTGAAGCTTTCTTT	CASGYPKENTEAFF
TRBD2	TRBV7-3	-	TRBJ2-2	TGTGCCAGCAGCTTACAGCGGGAGAGGGCCGGGGAGCTGTTTTTT	CASSLQRERAGELFF
TRBD1	TRBV5-4	once	TRBJ2-7	TGTGCCAGCAGCAACAGGGGTTCCTACGAGCAGTACTTC	CASSNRGSYEQYF
TRBD2	TRBV11-2	-	TRBJ2-2	TGTGCCAGCAGCCTGCTGGGGGGGGTGAGCACCGGGGAGCTGTTTTTT	CASSLLGGVSTGELFF
TRBD1	TRBV4-1	-	TRBJ2-1	TGCGCCAGCAGTTACCCTGGGACAGACCCCTACAATGAGCAGTTCTTC	CASSYPGTDPYNEQFF
TRBD1	TRBV14	-	TRBJ2-7	TGTGCCAGCAGCCCGACAGGGGGGGGCTACGAGCAGTACTTC	CASSPTGGGYEQYF
TRBD2	TRBV5-4	-	TRBJ2-7	TGTGCCAGCAGCTACAGCGGGAAGGTCTACGAGCAGTACTTC	CASSYSGKVYEQYF
-	TRBV5-1	-	TRBJ2-1	TGCGCCAGCAGCGGGGGTTACAATGAGCAGTTCTTC	CASSGGYNEQFF
-	TRBV28	-	TRBJ2-6	TGTGCCAGCAGTTCGAAAGACAGGCCATTCTCTGGGGCCAACGTCCTGACTTTC	CASSSKDRPFSGANVLTF
TRBD2	TRBV9	-	TRBJ2-1	TGTGCCAGCAGCGTAGTTGGGGGAGGGCTCAACAATGAGCAGTTCTTC	CASSVVGGGLNNEQFF
-	TRBV10-1	-	TRBJ1-1	TGCGCCAGCAGTGAGTCCGGGGATTGGGCTGAAGCTTTCTTT	CASSESGDWAEAFF
TRBD2	TRBV5-1	-	TRBJ2-5	TGCGCCAGCAGCTCCCTAGGACTAGCGGGAGAGCAAGAGACCCAGTACTTC	CASSSLGLAGEQETQYF
-	TRBV6-6	-	TRBJ1-5	TGTGCCAGCAGCGACAGTGTGGACCAGCCCCAGCATTTT	CASSDSVDQPQHF
-	TRBV5-1	-	TRBJ2-3	TGCGCCAGCAGCTTGGAGGGCGACACAGATACGCAGTATTTT	CASSLEGDTDTQYF
TRBD1	TRBV4-3	-	TRBJ2-7	TGCGCCAGCAGCCAAGGGTGGGACAGTACCTACGAGCAGTACTTC	CASSQGWDSTYEQYF
-	TRBV27	-	TRBJ1-2	TGTGCCAGCAGTTTTAAGTTTACGGGCGGCGTCTATGGCTACACCTTC	CASSFKFTGGVYGYTF
-	TRBV7-9	-	TRBJ2-3	TGTGCCAGCAGCCCATTAGTGGTAGATACGCAGTATTTT	CASSPLVVDTQYF
TRBD1	TRBV18	-	TRBJ1-2	TGTGCCAGCTCACCTGGACAGGGTGGCTATGGCTACACCTTC	CASSPGQGGYGYTF
-	TRBV4-1	-	TRBJ1-1	TGCGCCAGCAGCCTATCCACAGGCAGGGAATTGGGGGGTAGCACTGAAGCTTTCTTT	CASSLSTGRELGGSTEAFF
TRBD2	TRBV6-1	-	TRBJ2-7	TGTGCCAGCAGTTCCGGGACTACCATCTCCTACGAGCAGTACTTC	CASSSGTTISYEQYF
-	TRBV28	-	TRBJ1-2	TGTGCCAGCAGCAACACCCTTTACAGGAGCCCTAACTATGGCTACACCTTC	CASSNTLYRSPNYGYTF
TRBD1	TRBV7-2	-	TRBJ2-7	TGTGCCAGCAGCTTCCGGGACAGGGGTATCGACGAGCAGTACTTC	CASSFRDRGIDEQYF
-	TRBV7-9	-	TRBJ1-2	TGTGCCAGCAGCCCCACAGGGACCTATGGCTACACCTTC	CASSPTGTYGYTF
-	TRBV15	-	TRBJ1-1	TGTGCCACCAGCAGGGACCCCCGGGCTGAAGCTTTCTTT	CATSRDPRAEAFF
-	TRBV6-5	-	TRBJ2-1	TGTGCCAGCAGGTCGTCCCTCAATGAGCAGTTCTTC	CASRSSLNEQFF
-	TRBV7-3	-	TRBJ1-1	TGTGCCAGCAGCTTACGTGGCAGCACTGAAGCTTTCTTT	CASSLRGSTEAFF
-	TRBV11-2	-	TRBJ2-3	TGTGCCAGCAGCTTAGTCGTCGGGGGCACAGATACGCAGTATTTT	CASSLVVGGTDTQYF
-	TRBV15	-	TRBJ2-1	TGTGCCACCAGAGCCTCATACAAATCCTACAATGAGCAGTTCTTC	CATRASYKSYNEQFF
TRBD2	TRBV14	-	TRBJ2-1	TGTGCCAGCAGCGCGGGACTAGCGGGAGTTCGCAATGAGCAGTTCTTC	CASSAGLAGVRNEQFF
TRBD1	TRBV5-1	-	TRBJ2-3	TGCGCCAGCAGCTTTCGGCCCGCCACGGGACAGAACACAGATACGCAGTATTTT	CASSFRPATGQNTDTQYF
TRBD2	TRBV7-8	-	TRBJ2-3	TGTGCCAGCAGGCTGGGGGGCGGGAGGAGCACAGATACGCAGTATTTT	CASRLGGGRSTDTQYF
-	TRBV29-1	once	TRBJ2-1	TGCAGCGTCCGCGGGGGACATAATGAGCAGTTCTTC	CSVRGGHNEQFF
-	TRBV11-2	-	TRBJ1-1	TGTGCCAGCAGCTTAACGGACTCCTTGGAGGCTTTCTTT	CASSLTDSLEAFF
-	TRBV30	once	TRBJ2-3	TGTGCCTGGAGTGTTGGAGGGCCAGATACGCAGTATTTT	CAWSVGGPDTQYF
TRBD1	TRBV9	-	TRBJ2-7	TGTGCCAGCAGACGATCCGGGACAGGGGAAGGCGAGCAGTACTTC	CASRRSGTGEGEQYF
-	TRBV7-2	-	TRBJ2-1	TGTGCCAGCAGCCCCGGTGGGGGGAATGAGCAGTTCTTC	CASSPGGGNEQFF
TRBD1	TRBV19	-	TRBJ2-1	TGTGCCAGTAGTCCCCGGACAGGGGGCGCGTCCGGGATAACCCATGAGCAGTTCTTC	CASSPRTGGASGITHEQFF